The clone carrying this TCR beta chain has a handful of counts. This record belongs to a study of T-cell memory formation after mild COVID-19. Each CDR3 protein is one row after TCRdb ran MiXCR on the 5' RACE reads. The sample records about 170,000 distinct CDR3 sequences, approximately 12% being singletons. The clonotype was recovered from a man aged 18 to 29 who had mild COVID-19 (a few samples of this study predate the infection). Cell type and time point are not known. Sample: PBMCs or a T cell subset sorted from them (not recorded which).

CDR3 nucleotides: TGTGCCAGCAGTGGGCCGTCTGGGGCCAACGTCCTGACTTTC. Translated: CASSGPSGANVLTF. V gene TRBV6-5 combines with J gene TRBJ2-6; D unclear. The germline CDR1 and CDR2 sequences are MNHEY and SVGAGI. V was pared by 5 bases and J by 1 base, with 6 bases between. The CDR3 loop spans 14 amino acids.